This record looks at one T cell receptor beta chain sequence and its context. What it binds is not known. The PCR used 60 Vbeta and 13 Jbeta primers. Source study methods: A follow-up analysis tallied tens of millions of unique TCR beta chains, 9 million to 11 million shared. Repertoires were generated with immunoSEQ multiplex PCR, while TCRdb's copy carries only in-frame clones and drops some. V and J calls and clone size are copied from that table; D and trimming were computed from the DNA. The sample yields around 200,000 clones, over 70% seen once. This sample was taken from a study of cytomegalovirus exposure and HLA in healthy donors. Study-wide findings and caveats: Some V segments, including TRBV6-2 and TRBV6-3, were excluded as indistinguishable. Analyses of presence and absence presupposed an approximately uniform sequencing depth across donors.

CDR1 and CDR2 from the germline V gene are MGHRA and YSYEKL. V dropped 4 bases and J dropped 7; count of bases not matched to a gene: 9. The CDR3 runs to 15 residues. The chain employs TRBV4-1 and TRBJ2-7; the match to TRBD2 covers 11 bases. This sequence was found in a man aged 50-60 years in good health and CMV-seronegative. The material sequenced was PBMCs. The DNA of the CDR3 is TGCGCCAGCAGCCCCCCGACTAGCGGGACGGGGGAGCAGTACTTC. Its protein product is CASSPPTSGTGEQYF.